The 19 T cell receptor beta chains presented below share a single source sample, sequenced in a study of cytomegalovirus exposure and HLA in healthy donors. 13 Jbeta primers and 60 Vbeta primers were used for the PCR. Using immunoSEQ multiplex PCR, the repertoire was profiled, and TCRdb retains in-frame clones only, with some absent. The sample shows fewer than 300,000 clones, roughly 80% of them seen only once. The sequenced material came from PBMCs. The origin of the receptors is a girl aged 2 to 10 in good health and CMV-seronegative.

The chain links TRBV12-5 to TRBJ2-7, with 8 bases matching TRBD2. The CDR3 has 14 residues. Unmatched junction bases numbered 7, after V lost 9 bases and J lost 0 bases. Germline V lookup: CDR1 LGHNT, CDR2 FRNRAP. The CDR3 nucleotides are TGTGCTAGCCGGACGGGAGGGGGCTCCTACGAGCAGTACTTC. The encoded protein is CASRTGGGSYEQYF.

The CDR3 nucleotides are TGTGCCAGTAATGACCAGGGGTGGGCCAATCAGCCCCAGCATTTT. Amino acid sequence: CASNDQGWANQPQHF. V gene TRBV19 combines with J gene TRBJ1-5; D is possibly TRBD1 (6 bases). Deletions cut 7 bases from V and 3 bases from J, with 16 bases between. The CDR3 has 15 residues. Germline V gene lookup returns CDR1 LNHDA and CDR2 SQIVND (reference sequence).

The chain combines TRBV5-4 with TRBJ1-3; the match to TRBD1 covers 9 bases. Germline loops: CDR1 SGHNT, CDR2 YYREEE (reference sequence). The CDR3 contains 15 residues. V shed 2 bases and J 4 bases; nucleotides not matched to a gene: 4. The CDR3 loop reads CASSLNRGPGNTIYF. CDR3 nucleotides: TGTGCCAGCAGCTTAAACAGGGGGCCCGGAAACACCATATATTTT. Looking up the rest from reference TRBV5-4 and TRBJ1-3 gives the full variable domain: ETGVTQSPTHLIKTRGQQVTLRCSSQSGHNTVSWYQQALGQGPQFIFQYYREEENGRGNFPPRFSGLQFPNYSSELNVNALELDDSALYLCASSLNRGPGNTIYFGEGSWLTVV.

CDR3 residues: CAIAGTGVSYEQYF. DNA of the CDR3: TGTGCCATTGCCGGGACAGGGGTCTCCTACGAGCAGTACTTC. The chain combines TRBV10-3 with TRBJ2-7, with 10 nucleotides matching TRBD1. The CDR3 runs to 14 residues. V shed 9 bases, J shed 0 bases, and the junction held 5 bases outside the gene matches. CDR1 is ENHRY, CDR2 SYGVKD, per germline.

This chain links TRBV7-9 with TRBJ2-5; 11 nucleotides line up with TRBD2. Near its end, the DNA agrees better with TRBJ2-7, so the J call may be wrong. The CDR3 runs 18 residues. Per the germline V gene, CDR1 is SEHNR and CDR2 is FQNEAQ (reference sequence). CDR3 in DNA: TGTGCCAGCAGCTTCCGGGCTAGCGGGGGGCCGGGTTCCTACGAGCAGTACTTC. Amino acid sequence: CASSFRASGGPGSYEQYF.

V is TRBV28 and J is TRBJ1-6; TRBD1 might be the D (5 bases). From germline, CDR1 is MDHEN and CDR2 SYDVKM. The CDR3 extends over 18 amino acids. The V end was cut by 7 bases, the J end by 1 base, with 20 bases between. Here the CDR3 reads CASTFGFGRASYNSPLHF. CDR3 bases: TGTGCCAGCACCTTCGGCTTTGGCAGGGCATCCTATAATTCACCCCTCCACTTT.

The chain joins TRBV6-6 to TRBJ1-1; TRBD1 matches at 11 bases. J was trimmed by 4 bases and V by 5 bases; bases with no gene match: 6. The germline CDR1 and CDR2 sequences are MNHNY and SVGAGI (reference sequence). The CDR3 is made up of 15 amino acids. The CDR3, as DNA: TGTGCCAGCAGTATCCAAGGGACAGGGGGCACTGAAGCTTTCTTT. This codes for CASSIQGTGGTEAFF.

This chain links TRBV6-5 with TRBJ1-2; possibly TRBD1 for D (5 bases). This CDR3 spans 15 amino acids. Trimming pared 6 bases from V and 5 bases from J, leaving 19 bases between. Per germline, CDR1 MNHEY and CDR2 SVGAGI. The chain's CDR3 is CASSQDRTPIYGYTF. In DNA form, the CDR3 reads TGTGCCAGCAGCCAAGACAGAACCCCTATTTATGGCTACACCTTC.

This clone was seen only a few times. J is TRBJ2-5 and V is TRBV7-9; no clear D gene. Germline V gene lookup returns CDR1 SEHNR and CDR2 FQNEAQ (reference sequence). The CDR3 sequence is 11 residues long. V was cut by 5 bases and J by 1 base, with 2 bases left in between. The CDR3 sequence is CASSRQETQYF. Here the CDR3 DNA reads TGTGCCAGCAGCCGCCAAGAGACCCAGTACTTC.

This chain connects TRBV29-1 to TRBJ2-1; the D is unclear. The CDR3 length is 13 residues. The V end was cut by 3 bases, the J end by 8 bases, with 14 bases between. The germline V gene encodes CDR1 SQVTM and CDR2 ANQGSEA. DNA of the CDR3: TGCAGCGTTGATAGCCCGGTTTCCTATGAGCAGTTCTTC. It specifies CSVDSPVSYEQFF.

The DNA of the CDR3 is TGTGCCAGCAGCTTAAGAGCAGGGGGTGAAGCTTTCTTT. Translation gives CASSLRAGGEAFF. The chain uses TRBV7-3 and TRBJ1-1; 7 bases fit TRBD1. The CDR3 covers 13 residues. The germline gives CDR1 SGHTA, CDR2 FQGTGA. Trimming cost V 1 base and J 7 bases; bases outside gene matches: 3.

V is TRBV9 and J is TRBJ2-1; 8 nucleotides match TRBD2. The CDR3 runs to 16 residues. V was pared by 4 bases and J by 0 bases, with 6 bases of the junction left unmatched. Germline V gene data show CDR1 as SGDLS and CDR2 as YYNGEE. CDR3 sequence: CASSPRLAGSYNEQFF. Here the CDR3 DNA reads TGTGCCAGCAGCCCGAGGCTAGCGGGCTCCTACAATGAGCAGTTCTTC.

V usage is TRBV7-6 and J usage is TRBJ2-2, with TRBD2 as a possible D gene (5 bases). This CDR3 comprises 16 residues. Trimming left V 5 bases short and J 4 bases short, with 17 bases between. Germline loops: CDR1 SGHVS, CDR2 FNYEAQ. This CDR3 is CASSLTERISTGELFF. CDR3 nucleotide sequence: TGTGCCAGCAGCCTGACCGAGCGGATTTCCACCGGGGAGCTGTTTTTT.

The chain recombines TRBV7-9 with TRBJ2-2; D is possibly TRBD1 (5 bases). CDR1 and CDR2 from the germline V gene are SEHNR and FQNEAQ (reference sequence). Trimming shortened V by 5 bases and J by 7 bases, and 20 bases separated the two germline ends. The CDR3 spans 16 residues. The CDR3 here is CASSRRTTPSGGELFF. The CDR3 DNA reads as TGTGCCAGCAGCCGACGGACAACTCCCAGTGGCGGGGAGCTGTTTTTT.

This chain joins TRBV5-4 and TRBJ1-4; D is possibly TRBD1 (5 bases). The CDR3 sequence is 15 residues long. The V gene's germline CDR1 is SGHNT and CDR2 YYREEE (reference sequence). Trimming took off 1 base at V and 2 bases at J, with 9 bases between the two ends. CDR3 loop: CASSLKTETNEKLFF. The CDR3 nucleotides read TGTGCCAGCAGCTTGAAGACAGAGACTAATGAAAAACTGTTTTTT. Based on the CDR3 plus reference TRBV5-4 and TRBJ1-4, the full variable domain is ETGVTQSPTHLIKTRGQQVTLRCSSQSGHNTVSWYQQALGQGPQFIFQYYREEENGRGNFPPRFSGLQFPNYSSELNVNALELDDSALYLCASSLKTETNEKLFFGSGTQLSVL.

The chain combines TRBV5-1 with TRBJ1-2; D gene ambiguous. Trimming cost V 2 bases and J 5 bases, with 16 bases left between them. CDR1 is SGHRS and CDR2 is YFSETQ in the germline V gene. CDR3 length equals 15 residues. The CDR3 reads CASSLLPGAGYGYTF. Here the CDR3 DNA reads TGCGCCAGCAGCTTACTACCGGGAGCGGGATATGGCTACACCTTC.

V usage is TRBV10-2 and J usage is TRBJ1-5; D gene uncertain. Trimming stripped 4 bases from V and 0 bases from J, with 10 bases between. The CDR3 runs 15 residues. Germline values: CDR1 WSHSY, CDR2 SAAADI. CDR3 sequence: CASSVADYSNQPQHF. The CDR3, as DNA: TGCGCCAGCAGTGTGGCAGACTATAGCAATCAGCCCCAGCATTTT.

The chain employs TRBV5-1 and TRBJ2-7, with TRBD2 identical over 10 bases. The CDR3 totals 15 residues. Trimming took 4 bases from V and 4 from J; bases not matched to a gene: 8. Germline lookup yields CDR1 SGHRS and CDR2 YFSETQ. The CDR3 nucleotides read TGCGCCAGCAGCGAAATCAGCGGGAGGGCGTACGAGCAGTACTTC. This gives the protein CASSEISGRAYEQYF.

This clone appeared a few times. This chain connects TRBV7-2 to TRBJ2-5, with 8 bases fitting TRBD2. The CDR3 sequence is 13 residues long. Germline V lookup: CDR1 SGHTA, CDR2 FQGNSA. V lost 1 base, J lost 11 bases, and 6 bases stayed unmatched. The CDR3 here is CASSLVGGGEQYF. The CDR3 DNA is TGTGCCAGCAGCTTAGTCGGGGGGGGTGAGCAGTACTTC.